Listed below are T cell receptor beta chains from one sample, sequenced in a study of regulatory T cells in long-lasting Graves disease. Via MiXCR, TCRdb re-called the multiplex PCR reads, giving one row per CDR3 protein. The sample records about 370,000 distinct CDR3 sequences, 15% to 18% being singletons. The input for sequencing was peripheral blood mononuclear cells (PBMCs), taken at new diagnosis, from a patient treated with antithyroid drugs. These receptors were taken from a female donor with Graves disease. Each CDR3 is given with its conserved first and last residue. A D gene is named only where the DNA matches it firmly. A row's size may be missing; if present it is once, few, many or a size class.

cdr3_aa: CAWSHLATNEKLFF; cdr3_nt: TGTGCCTGGAGTCACCTTGCAACTAATGAAAAACTGTTTTTT; clone_size: many; v_call: TRBV30; j_call: TRBJ1-4; d_call: -
cdr3_aa: CASTPSGSNQPQHF; cdr3_nt: TGCGCCAGCACCCCATCGGGGAGCAATCAGCCCCAGCATTTT; clone_size: few; v_call: TRBV4-1; j_call: TRBJ1-5; d_call: -
cdr3_aa: CSASPTRVRATEAFF; cdr3_nt: TGCAGTGCTTCTCCAACGAGGGTCAGGGCCACTGAAGCTTTCTTT; clone_size: many; v_call: TRBV20-1; j_call: TRBJ1-1; d_call: -
cdr3_aa: CSARDLVRGYEQYF; cdr3_nt: TGCAGTGCTAGAGATCTGGTCAGGGGCTACGAGCAGTACTTC; clone_size: many; v_call: TRBV20-1; j_call: TRBJ2-7; d_call: -
cdr3_aa: CASSREASLYYQPQHF; cdr3_nt: TGTGCCAGTAGTAGAGAGGCATCCCTTTACTATCAGCCCCAGCATTTT; clone_size: -; v_call: TRBV19; j_call: TRBJ1-5; d_call: -
cdr3_aa: CASRALLSNQPQHF; cdr3_nt: TGTGCCAGCAGGGCACTCCTTAGCAATCAGCCCCAGCATTTT; clone_size: many; v_call: TRBV6-1; j_call: TRBJ1-5; d_call: -
cdr3_aa: CSALPPGGGQETQYF; cdr3_nt: TGCAGTGCCCTCCCTCCCGGGGGGGGTCAAGAGACCCAGTACTTC; clone_size: many; v_call: TRBV20-1; j_call: TRBJ2-5; d_call: TRBD2
cdr3_aa: CSASRVDTEAFF; cdr3_nt: TGCAGTGCTAGCAGGGTGGACACTGAAGCTTTCTTT; clone_size: few; v_call: TRBV20-1; j_call: TRBJ1-1; d_call: -
cdr3_aa: CASSATGTGNTGELFF; cdr3_nt: TGTGCCAGCAGCGCGACCGGGACAGGGAACACCGGGGAGCTGTTTTTT; clone_size: many; v_call: TRBV6-1; j_call: TRBJ2-2; d_call: TRBD1
cdr3_aa: CASSSDRRKTNYGYTF; cdr3_nt: TGTGCCAGCAGTTCTGACAGACGGAAAACCAACTATGGCTACACCTTC; clone_size: few; v_call: TRBV6-2/TRBV6-3; j_call: TRBJ1-2; d_call: -
cdr3_aa: CASSHNPNRGYGQPQHF; cdr3_nt: TGTGCCAGCAGCCACAACCCGAACAGGGGTTATGGCCAGCCCCAGCATTTT; clone_size: many; v_call: TRBV6-2/TRBV6-3; j_call: TRBJ1-5; d_call: TRBD1
cdr3_aa: CASSFVAGSSYEQYF; cdr3_nt: TGCGCCAGCAGCTTTGTAGCGGGAAGCTCCTACGAGCAGTACTTC; clone_size: many; v_call: TRBV5-1; j_call: TRBJ2-7; d_call: TRBD2
cdr3_aa: CASSYYGLAGNTGELFF; cdr3_nt: TGTGCCAGCAGTTACTATGGACTAGCGGGGAACACCGGGGAGCTGTTTTTT; clone_size: few; v_call: TRBV6-5; j_call: TRBJ2-2; d_call: TRBD2
cdr3_aa: CARQGAENIQYF; cdr3_nt: TGTGCCAGACAGGGGGCGGAGAACATTCAGTACTTC; clone_size: few; v_call: TRBV2; j_call: TRBJ2-4; d_call: TRBD1
cdr3_aa: CASSGERLGLASNTEAFF; cdr3_nt: TGTGCCAGCAGTGGGGAGCGGTTAGGCCTTGCGTCGAACACTGAAGCTTTCTTT; clone_size: many; v_call: TRBV2; j_call: TRBJ1-1; d_call: -
cdr3_aa: CASSAVNTEAFF; cdr3_nt: TGTGCCAGCAGTGCAGTGAACACTGAAGCTTTCTTT; clone_size: many; v_call: TRBV28; j_call: TRBJ1-1; d_call: -
cdr3_aa: CASSFPGQDYTQYF; cdr3_nt: TGCGCCAGCAGCTTTCCGGGACAAGATTATACGCAGTATTTT; clone_size: many; v_call: TRBV5-1; j_call: TRBJ2-3; d_call: -